These 29 T cell receptor beta chains share one sample of origin, sequenced in a study of PD-L1 blockade in urothelial cancer. Some clones are missing from TCRdb's copy, which holds only in-frame ones; the method was immunoSEQ multiplex PCR. Of 57,000 or so clones listed, over 70% were seen once; the top ten hold about 4.5%. The sample was PBMCs, taken around atezolizumab (anti-PD-L1) treatment. Every receptor here comes from a man in his sixties or seventies with urothelial cancer.

The chain links TRBV7-8 to TRBJ2-1; D is unresolved. This CDR3 contains 16 residues. Germline V CDR1 and CDR2: SGHVS, FQNEAQ. With 1 base removed from V and 0 bases from J, the gap between germline ends came to 10 bases. The CDR3 spells CASSLELVFSYNEQFF. The CDR3 DNA is TGTGCCAGCAGCTTAGAGCTAGTTTTCTCCTACAATGAGCAGTTCTTC. Looking up the rest from reference TRBV7-8 and TRBJ2-1 gives the full variable domain: GAGVSQSPRYKVAKRGQDVALRCDPISGHVSLFWYQQALGQGPEFLTYFQNEAQLDKSGLPSDRFFAERPEGSVSTLKIQRTQQEDSAVYLCASSLELVFSYNEQFFGPGTRLTVL.

The CDR3 DNA is TGTGCCACCAGCAGAAACACAGGGAGTGGTGAAAAACTGTTTTTT. Encoded protein: CATSRNTGSGEKLFF. The chain has TRBV15 and TRBJ1-4; possibly TRBD1 for D (6 bases). V was cut by 2 bases and J by 7 bases, with 14 bases left in between. There are 15 residues in the CDR3. Germline assignment: CDR1 LNHNV and CDR2 YYDKDF (reference sequence).

This chain connects TRBV27 to TRBJ2-7; D is perhaps TRBD1 (6 bases). This CDR3 is built from 15 residues. The V gene's germline CDR1 is MNHEY and CDR2 SMNVEV (reference sequence). V gave up 5 bases and J gave up 2 bases, with 16 bases separating them. The DNA of the CDR3 is TGTGCCAGCAGTGAACTACGGGACACAACCTACGAGCAGTACTTC. Translation: CASSELRDTTYEQYF.

The genes are TRBV5-4 and TRBJ2-1; TRBD2 matches 10 bases. V lost 0 bases and J lost 6; bases outside the gene matches: 6. The length of the CDR3 is 16 residues. Germline V lookup: CDR1 SGHNT, CDR2 YYREEE (reference sequence). CDR3 sequence: CASSLGLAGESNEQFF. The CDR3 bases are TGTGCCAGCAGCTTGGGGCTAGCGGGAGAGTCCAATGAGCAGTTCTTC.

The chain combines TRBV28 with TRBJ2-7; possibly TRBD1 for D (5 bases). The V and J ends lost 6 bases and 3 bases respectively, with 18 bases between them. CDR1 and CDR2 (germline): MDHEN, SYDVKM. The CDR3 covers 15 residues. CDR3 in DNA: TGTGCCAGCAGACTCCGACAGCTCAACCACTACGAGCAGTACTTC. As protein: CASRLRQLNHYEQYF.

The chain employs TRBV9 and TRBJ2-3; TRBD2 agrees at 11 bases. CDR1 is SGDLS and CDR2 is YYNGEE in the germline V gene. The CDR3 totals 17 residues. The trim removed 4 bases at V and 4 bases at J, leaving 11 bases unmatched. The CDR3 DNA reads TGTGCCAGCAGCCCCTACCTAGCGGGAGGTGTGTCAGATACGCAGTATTTT. Translating gives CASSPYLAGGVSDTQYF.

CDR3: CASSEGQIYGYTF. CDR3 nucleotide sequence: TGTGCCAGCAGTGAGGGACAGATCTATGGCTACACCTTC. The chain links TRBV2 to TRBJ1-2, with 7 bases matching TRBD1. Germline CDR1 reads SNHLY; CDR2 reads FYNNEI. There are 13 residues in the CDR3. The trim removed 3 bases at V and 4 bases at J, leaving 2 bases unmatched. The variable domain in full, with the rest retrieved from reference TRBV2 and TRBJ1-2, is EPEVTQTPSHQVTQMGQEVILRCVPISNHLYFYWYRQILGQKVEFLVSFYNNEISEKSEIFDDQFSVERPDGSNFTLKIRSTKLEDSAMYFCASSEGQIYGYTFGSGTRLTVV.

The CDR3 region is CASSLGSSGSGNEQFF. DNA of the CDR3: TGCGCCAGCAGCTTGGGTTCTAGCGGGAGTGGCAATGAGCAGTTCTTC. The chain links TRBV5-1 to TRBJ2-1, with 10 bases matching TRBD2. The CDR3 is made up of 16 amino acids. The V and J ends lost 0 bases and 6 bases, in that order; junction bases with no gene match: 6. Per the germline V gene, CDR1 is SGHRS and CDR2 is YFSETQ. Based on the CDR3 plus reference TRBV5-1 and TRBJ2-1, the full variable domain is KAGVTQTPRYLIKTRGQQVTLSCSPISGHRSVSWYQQTPGQGLQFLFEYFSETQRNKGNFPGRFSGRQFSNSRSEMNVSTLELGDSALYLCASSLGSSGSGNEQFFGPGTRLTVL.

The chain recombines TRBV29-1 with TRBJ1-1; TRBD1 is a possible D gene (5 bases). V lost 6 bases and J 0 bases, leaving 11 bases between the germline ends. Germline CDR1 reads SQVTM; CDR2 reads ANQGSEA. The CDR3 covers 13 residues. Written as DNA, the CDR3 is TGCAGCGTGACGGGACTCATGAACACTGAAGCTTTCTTT. This encodes CSVTGLMNTEAFF. Using reference TRBV29-1 and TRBJ1-1 for the parts outside the CDR3, the full variable domain is SAVISQKPSRDICQRGTSLTIQCQVDSQVTMMFWYRQQPGQSLTLIATANQGSEATYESGFVIDKFPISRPNLTFSTLTVSNMSPEDSSIYLCSVTGLMNTEAFFGQGTRLTVV.

The CDR3 DNA follows: TGTGCCAGCGGGGAGAGGGCAGCTAACTATGGCTACACCTTC. Translating it yields CASGERAANYGYTF. The V call is TRBV2, the J call TRBJ1-2; D remains unclear. Deletions cut 8 bases from V and 0 bases from J, with 13 bases between. This CDR3 is 14 amino acids long. The germline gives CDR1 SNHLY, CDR2 FYNNEI. Full variable domain (remainder filled in from reference TRBV2 and TRBJ1-2): EPEVTQTPSHQVTQMGQEVILRCVPISNHLYFYWYRQILGQKVEFLVSFYNNEISEKSEIFDDQFSVERPDGSNFTLKIRSTKLEDSAMYFCASGERAANYGYTFGSGTRLTVV.

J is TRBJ1-1 and V is TRBV29-1; TRBD1 agrees at 9 bases. Looked up from germline, CDR1 is SQVTM and CDR2 is ANQGSEA. V was clipped by 4 bases and J by 3 bases; unmatched bases: 18. The CDR3 spans 18 residues. CDR3 nucleotides: TGCAGCGTTGCCCCCACGGGGACAGGGCAGGTCTGGGACACTGAAGCTTTCTTT. This gives the protein CSVAPTGTGQVWDTEAFF. The complete variable domain, with remaining parts taken from reference TRBV29-1 and TRBJ1-1, reads SAVISQKPSRDICQRGTSLTIQCQVDSQVTMMFWYRQQPGQSLTLIATANQGSEATYESGFVIDKFPISRPNLTFSTLTVSNMSPEDSSIYLCSVAPTGTGQVWDTEAFFGQGTRLTVV.

The chain couples TRBV25-1 to TRBJ2-2; 7 nucleotides agree with TRBD1. In germline, CDR1 is MGHDK, CDR2 SYGVNS. CDR3 length: 18 residues. The V gene end was trimmed by 2 bases and the J gene end by 3 bases; junction bases not matched to a gene: 12. The CDR3 DNA follows: TGTGCCAGCAGTGAAGGAGTTCAGGGGGTGCGAGACACCGGGGAGCTGTTTTTT. This codes for CASSEGVQGVRDTGELFF.

The count of this clone is one. The rearrangement links TRBV11-2 to TRBJ1-1; no clear D gene. The V gene lost 1 base and the J gene lost 1 base, with 10 bases spanning the gap. Germline CDR1 is SGHAT and CDR2 is FQNNGV. This CDR3 is built from 15 residues. DNA of the CDR3: TGTGCCAGCAGCTTAGGAGGGCACCAGAACACTGAAGCTTTCTTT. Residues: CASSLGGHQNTEAFF.

In this sample, this clone turned up a few times. The V gene is TRBV15, the J gene TRBJ2-7; 8 bases match TRBD2. CDR1 and CDR2 from the germline V gene are LNHNV and YYDKDF (reference sequence). The CDR3 covers 15 residues. The ends lost 0 bases at V and 2 bases at J; junction bases unmatched: 3. This CDR3 reads CATSRETGGPYEQYF. CDR3 coding DNA: TGTGCCACCAGCAGAGAAACGGGAGGGCCCTACGAGCAGTACTTC.

This clone was seen a single time. V gene TRBV11-2 combines with J gene TRBJ2-7, with 8 bases lining up with TRBD2. The germline CDR1 and CDR2 sequences are SGHAT and FQNNGV. The J segment lost 5 bases and the V segment lost 4 bases, leaving 7 bases of the junction unmatched. The CDR3 spans 14 residues. The CDR3 DNA reads as TGTGCCAGCAGCTCGGGACTAGTAACTGACGAGCAGTACTTC. Protein product: CASSSGLVTDEQYF.

The chain links TRBV18 to TRBJ1-5; 7 nucleotides line up with TRBD1. Germline CDR1 is KGHSH and CDR2 is LQKENI. This CDR3 comprises 16 residues. V lost 3 bases, J lost 4 bases, and 9 bases stayed unmatched. The CDR3 nucleotides are TGTGCCAGCTCACCCGTCGCCCAGGGGGGAAATCAGCCCCAGCATTTT. Residues: CASSPVAQGGNQPQHF.

V and J are TRBV9 and TRBJ2-2, with D hard to call. Germline V gene lookup returns CDR1 SGDLS and CDR2 YYNGEE. The CDR3 extends over 16 amino acids. V lost 3 bases to trimming and J lost 6 bases, with 18 bases between them. The CDR3 here is CASSALVGTPAGELFF. CDR3 nucleotide sequence: TGTGCCAGCAGCGCCCTGGTGGGCACTCCGGCCGGGGAGCTGTTTTTT.

The gene calls are TRBV6-5 and TRBJ1-2, with 9 bases identical to TRBD1. This CDR3 contains 13 residues. Germline CDR1 is MNHEY and CDR2 is SVGAGI. Trimming removed 6 bases from V and 6 bases from J; junction bases left unmatched: 5. The CDR3 region is CASSPRDRDGYTF. The CDR3 DNA sequence: TGTGCCAGCAGCCCCCGGGACAGGGATGGCTACACCTTC.

This clone appeared a few times. J is TRBJ1-3 and V is TRBV5-6; 8 bases line up with TRBD1. V lost 0 bases and J lost 10; bases outside the gene matches: 9. Germline CDR1 reads SGHDT; CDR2 reads YYEEEE. This CDR3 spans 15 amino acids. The DNA of the CDR3 is TGTGCCAGCAGCTTGGGGACAGGGTTATTACGGACCATATATTTT. Amino acids: CASSLGTGLLRTIYF.

V and J are TRBV5-4 and TRBJ2-4; 8 nucleotides align to TRBD1. In germline, CDR1 is SGHNT, CDR2 YYREEE (reference sequence). The CDR3 covers 15 residues. Trimming removed 3 bases from V and 5 bases from J; junction bases left unmatched: 7. CDR3 in amino acids: CASSYLTGEENIQYF. For the CDR3, the DNA is TGTGCCAGCAGCTATCTGACAGGGGAGGAAAACATTCAGTACTTC.

The gene calls are TRBV9 and TRBJ1-1; TRBD1 might be the D (5 bases). The V end was cut by 0 bases, the J end by 0 bases, with 9 bases between. This CDR3 spans 15 amino acids. In germline, CDR1 is SGDLS, CDR2 YYNGEE. CDR3 sequence: CASSVVGQLNTEAFF. The CDR3 DNA is TGTGCCAGCAGCGTAGTGGGGCAGTTGAACACTGAAGCTTTCTTT. Drawing the rest from reference TRBV9 and TRBJ1-1, the complete variable domain is DSGVTQTPKHLITATGQRVTLRCSPRSGDLSVYWYQQSLDQGLQFLIQYYNGEERAKGNILERFSAQQFPDLHSELNLSSLELGDSALYFCASSVVGQLNTEAFFGQGTRLTVV.

The chain links TRBV29-1 to TRBJ1-1; 9 nucleotides align to TRBD1. After removal of 6 bases from V and 5 bases from J, the junction contained 7 bases not matched to a gene. CDR1 SQVTM and CDR2 ANQGSEA come from the germline V gene. This CDR3 is 13 amino acids long. The CDR3: CSVQQGALTEAFF. The DNA for the CDR3 is TGCAGCGTGCAACAGGGGGCGTTGACTGAAGCTTTCTTT. Looking up the rest from reference TRBV29-1 and TRBJ1-1 gives the full variable domain: SAVISQKPSRDICQRGTSLTIQCQVDSQVTMMFWYRQQPGQSLTLIATANQGSEATYESGFVIDKFPISRPNLTFSTLTVSNMSPEDSSIYLCSVQQGALTEAFFGQGTRLTVV.

The chain is built from TRBV28 and TRBJ2-2, with D maybe TRBD2 (6 bases). This CDR3 has 16 amino acids. Germline V gives CDR1 MDHEN, CDR2 SYDVKM. V was clipped by 1 base and J by 1 base, with 10 bases between them. The CDR3 reads CASSLSGLMNTGELFF. The CDR3 bases are TGTGCCAGCAGTTTATCGGGACTGATGAACACCGGGGAGCTGTTTTTT.

The J gene is TRBJ2-2, the V gene TRBV9, with 10 nucleotides matching TRBD2. The V gene's germline CDR1 is SGDLS and CDR2 YYNGEE. The V gene end was trimmed by 0 bases and the J gene end by 5 bases; junction bases not matched to a gene: 7. The CDR3 extends over 17 amino acids. In DNA form, the CDR3 reads TGTGCCAGCAGCGTAGCCAGCGGGAGGGCTGGAACCGGGGAGCTGTTTTTT. Protein sequence: CASSVASGRAGTGELFF.

CDR3 in amino acids: CASSLAQTQRDNQPQHF. In nucleotides, the CDR3 is TGTGCCAGCAGCTTAGCGCAGACTCAAAGAGACAATCAGCCCCAGCATTTT. The chain is built from TRBV7-8 and TRBJ1-5, with no clear D. This CDR3 has 17 residues. In germline, CDR1 is SGHVS, CDR2 FQNEAQ. The V and J ends lost 0 bases and 3 bases respectively, with 15 bases between them.

J is TRBJ1-1 and V is TRBV6-6; perhaps TRBD1 as D (5 bases). The CDR3 runs 14 residues. V was clipped by 5 bases and J by 0 bases, with 10 bases between them. Looked up from germline, CDR1 is MNHNY and CDR2 is SVGAGI (reference sequence). The CDR3 DNA is TGTGCCAGCAGTACCGGACATATGAACACTGAAGCTTTCTTT. It is translated as CASSTGHMNTEAFF.

The table lists this clone with a few counts. This chain links TRBV10-3 with TRBJ1-3, with D maybe TRBD1 (5 bases). The V end lost 3 bases, the J end lost 8 bases, and 11 bases lay between the germline ends. The CDR3 loop spans 13 amino acids. The germline V gene has CDR1 ENHRY and CDR2 SYGVKD. In nucleotides, the CDR3 is TGTGCCATCAGTGAACCCAGGGCGCACACCATATATTTT. This codes for CAISEPRAHTIYF.

This chain connects TRBV7-8 to TRBJ2-1, with a tentative D call TRBD2 (5 bases). Germline V gene lookup returns CDR1 SGHVS and CDR2 FQNEAQ. Trimming cost V 5 bases and J 0 bases, with 11 bases left between them. The CDR3 runs 15 residues. In nucleotides, the CDR3 is TGTGCCAGCAGCCGAAGCGGTACCTCCTACAATGAGCAGTTCTTC. It specifies CASSRSGTSYNEQFF.

V usage is TRBV4-2 and J usage is TRBJ1-5; 7 bases line up with TRBD1. The CDR3 contains 14 residues. Trimming took 5 bases from V and 3 from J; bases not matched to a gene: 4. Germline-derived CDR1 and CDR2 are LGHNA and YNFKEQ. The CDR3 sequence: CASSVDRFNQPQHF. In DNA form, the CDR3 reads TGTGCCAGCAGCGTGGACAGGTTCAATCAGCCCCAGCATTTT.